This T cell receptor beta chain was observed in a study of T cell responses to AZD1222 COVID-19 vaccine. About the study: Second-dose recipients at about 4 or about 12 weeks were treated as one pooled group.

Study-wide findings and caveats: Nearly half of spike-specific TCRs reportedly go after variant regions that carry no mutations. Clonal diversity was possibly underestimated; the donors were predominantly white British and more often female. Among AZD1222 vaccinees, only six were seropositive at baseline.

Clones were sequenced by immunoSEQ multiplex PCR, and TCRdb holds only the in-frame ones, with some missing. This table has approximately 160,000 clones, 90% appearing once. The V segment lost 4 bases and the J segment 0 bases; nucleotides outside the gene matches: 1. This CDR3 has 14 amino acids. Germline V CDR1 and CDR2: SQVTM, ANQGSEA. With respect to this clone: Antigen: not known.

This rearrangement joins TRBV29-1 to TRBJ1-1; 11 bases agree with TRBD1. This sample comprised peripheral blood, obtained on day 0 of AZD1222 vaccination. The TCR sequence derives from an adult in good health. As DNA, the CDR3 is TGCAGCGTTGGGACAGGGGGCATGAACACTGAAGCTTTCTTT. Protein: CSVGTGGMNTEAFF.